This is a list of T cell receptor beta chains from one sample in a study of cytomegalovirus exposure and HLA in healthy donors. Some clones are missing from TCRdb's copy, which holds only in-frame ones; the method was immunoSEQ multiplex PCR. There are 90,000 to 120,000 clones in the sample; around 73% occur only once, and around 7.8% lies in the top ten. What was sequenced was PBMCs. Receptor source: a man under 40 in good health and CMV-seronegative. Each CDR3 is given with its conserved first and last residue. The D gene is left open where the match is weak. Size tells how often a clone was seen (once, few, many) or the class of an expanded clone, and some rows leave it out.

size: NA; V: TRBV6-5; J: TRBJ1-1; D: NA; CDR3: CASSYSPDTLEGAFF; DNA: TGTGCCAGCAGTTACTCGCCGGACACCCTCGAAGGAGCTTTCTTT
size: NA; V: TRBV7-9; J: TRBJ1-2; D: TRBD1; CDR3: CASSPRQGNNYGYTF; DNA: TGTGCCAGCAGCCCACGACAGGGGAACAACTATGGCTACACCTTC
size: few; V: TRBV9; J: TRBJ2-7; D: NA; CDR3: CASSVDAGYSYEQYF; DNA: TGTGCCAGCAGCGTAGACGCGGGGTACTCCTACGAGCAGTACTTC
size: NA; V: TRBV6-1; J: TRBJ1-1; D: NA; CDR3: CASSEGRVNTEAFF; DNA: TGTGCCAGCAGTGAGGGCAGGGTGAACACTGAAGCTTTCTTT
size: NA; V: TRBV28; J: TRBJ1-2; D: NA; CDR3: CASSVAGENYGYTF; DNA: TGTGCCAGCAGTGTAGCAGGGGAGAACTATGGCTACACCTTC
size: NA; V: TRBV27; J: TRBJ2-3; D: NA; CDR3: CASSPPGTDTQYF; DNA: TGTGCCAGCAGTCCACCGGGCACAGATACGCAGTATTTT
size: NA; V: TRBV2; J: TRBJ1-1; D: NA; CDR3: CASNLGRVNTEAFF; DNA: TGTGCCAGCAACCTGGGGCGTGTGAACACTGAAGCTTTCTTT
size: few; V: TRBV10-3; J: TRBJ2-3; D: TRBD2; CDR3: CAIGTSGGAGPDTQYF; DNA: TGTGCCATCGGGACTAGCGGGGGGGCCGGTCCAGATACGCAGTATTTT
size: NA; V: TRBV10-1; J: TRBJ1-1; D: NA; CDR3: CANHLWQGRRGGTEAFF; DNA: TGCGCCAACCACCTTTGGCAGGGGCGCAGAGGAGGAACTGAAGCTTTCTTT
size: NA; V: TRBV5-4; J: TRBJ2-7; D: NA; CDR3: CASSLVGEAEQYF; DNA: TGTGCCAGCAGCTTGGTCGGGGAAGCAGAGCAGTACTTC
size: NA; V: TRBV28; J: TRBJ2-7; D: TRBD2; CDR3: CASTLGGYGSSYEQYF; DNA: TGTGCCAGCACCCTCGGGGGGTACGGATCCTCCTACGAGCAGTACTTC
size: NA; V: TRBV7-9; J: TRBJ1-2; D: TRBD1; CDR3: CASSYGQGYGYTF; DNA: TGTGCCAGCAGCTACGGACAGGGTTATGGCTACACCTTC
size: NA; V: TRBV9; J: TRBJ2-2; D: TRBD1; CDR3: CASSPRQGTGGELFF; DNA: TGTGCCAGCAGCCCCCGACAGGGAACGGGCGGGGAGCTGTTTTTT
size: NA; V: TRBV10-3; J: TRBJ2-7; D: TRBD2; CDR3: CAIKRLAGDEQYF; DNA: TGTGCCATCAAAAGGCTAGCGGGAGACGAGCAGTACTTC
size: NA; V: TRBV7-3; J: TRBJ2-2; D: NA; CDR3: CASSLGQFRELFF; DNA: TGTGCCAGCAGCTTAGGACAGTTTCGAGAGCTGTTTTTT
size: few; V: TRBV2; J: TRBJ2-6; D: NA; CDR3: CASSAGAGANVLTF; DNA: TGTGCCAGCAGTGCCGGGGCTGGGGCCAACGTCCTGACTTTC